This T cell receptor beta chain derives from a study of T cells in Graves' hyperthyroidism and ophthalmopathy. In the study overall: Peripheral blood was taken when the disease was first diagnosed, before any treatment began.

This CDR3 contains 12 residues. Germline V gene sequence: CDR1 DFQATT, CDR2 SNEGSKA (reference sequence). With 6 bases removed from V and 3 bases from J, the gap between germline ends came to 11 bases. The authors took PBMCs from 10 ml fresh peripheral blood. It was RNA transcripts that yielded the amplified TCR beta CDR3 regions. RT-PCR in the first round (using the HTBI primer set) targeted the TCR CDR3. TCRdb ran MiXCR on the multiplex PCR reads and lists one entry per CDR3 protein. Of a few hundred thousand distinct CDR3 sequences listed, about 15% are singletons. The sample holds many counts of this clonotype.

The source is a woman under 30 with Graves' hyperthyroidism. The chain carries TRBV20-1 and TRBJ1-2; no clear D. Sequencing was performed on blood. The CDR3 bases are TGCAGTGCCTCAGACCGTTACTATGGCTACACCTTC. Protein product: CSASDRYYGYTF.